Shown below are 22 T cell receptor beta chains from a single sample sequenced in a study of blood T cell repertoires in COVID-19. The assay was immunoSEQ multiplex PCR, and TCRdb's table has in-frame clones only and misses some. The sample has 100,000 to 150,000 clones; approximately 88% are singletons. Material for sequencing was peripheral blood. The receptor set was obtained from a man aged 50-60 years with acute or convalescent COVID-19.

The chain carries TRBV18 and TRBJ1-5; 10 bases are a match to TRBD1. This CDR3 contains 16 residues. Trimming removed 2 bases from V and 9 bases from J; junction bases left unmatched: 10. Germline values: CDR1 KGHSH, CDR2 LQKENI. The chain's CDR3 is CASSPTLGTGVAPQHF. The CDR3 nucleotides read TGTGCCAGCTCACCAACATTGGGGACAGGGGTTGCGCCCCAGCATTTT.

The rearrangement joins TRBV2 to TRBJ1-6; tentative D call: TRBD1 (6 bases). Trimming cost V 11 bases and J 5 bases, with 10 bases left between them. This CDR3 is 12 amino acids long. Germline values: CDR1 SNHLY, CDR2 FYNNEI. DNA of the CDR3: TGTGCCGGAAGGACAGATAATTCACCCCTCCACTTT. Amino acid sequence: CAGRTDNSPLHF.

This clone was seen just once. The chain links TRBV7-2 to TRBJ2-3; possible D gene TRBD2, 6 bases. The V end was cut by 5 bases, the J end by 0 bases, with 12 bases between. This CDR3 is built from 15 residues. Germline loops: CDR1 SGHTA, CDR2 FQGNSA. The CDR3 spells CASSPHGGSTDTQYF. CDR3 DNA sequence: TGTGCCAGCAGCCCCCATGGGGGGAGCACAGATACGCAGTATTTT.

The chain couples TRBV3-1 (or the pseudogene TRBV3-2) to TRBJ1-2; TRBD1 agrees at 8 bases. V trimming: 4 bases; J trimming: 0 bases; junction bases outside the gene matches: 4. Germline V CDR1 and CDR2: LGHDT, YNNKEL (reference sequence). The CDR3 has 15 residues. DNA for the CDR3: TGTGCCAGCAGCCGCGGGGACAGGACTAACTATGGCTACACCTTC. Translation: CASSRGDRTNYGYTF.

The V gene is TRBV6-5, the J gene TRBJ2-3; tentatively, D is TRBD2 (6 bases). V was trimmed by 6 bases and J by 3 bases, leaving 13 bases between them. Germline assignment: CDR1 MNHEY and CDR2 SVGAGI. The CDR3 is 14 residues long. The CDR3 sequence: CASRGGLITDTQYF. The CDR3 nucleotides are TGTGCCAGCAGGGGGGGACTCATAACAGATACGCAGTATTTT.

The chain is built from TRBV7-3 and TRBJ2-1; weak D call: TRBD1 (5 bases). Germline CDR1 and CDR2: SGHTA and FQGTGA. Trimming cost V 0 bases and J 6 bases, with 15 bases left between them. The CDR3 loop spans 16 amino acids. CDR3 DNA: TGTGCCAGCAGCTTAACAACTCGGGCAGGGCCCAATGAGCAGTTCTTC. Translation gives CASSLTTRAGPNEQFF.

Points on this clone: Other nucleotide sequences in the sample specify the same CDR3. The rearrangement uses TRBV20-1 and TRBJ1-1; D gene ambiguous. With 3 bases removed from V and 3 bases from J, the gap between germline ends came to 8 bases. CDR3 length equals 12 residues. Per the germline V gene, CDR1 is DFQATT and CDR2 is SNEGSKA (reference sequence). CDR3: CSASLVDTEAFF. The DNA of the CDR3 is TGCAGTGCTAGTTTAGTTGACACTGAAGCTTTCTTT.

This clone appeared once. The chain combines TRBV7-9 with TRBJ2-1; 7 bases are shared with TRBD2. Germline-derived CDR1 and CDR2 are SEHNR and FQNEAQ (reference sequence). This CDR3 comprises 14 residues. The V and J ends lost 5 bases and 0 bases, in that order; junction bases with no gene match: 1. CDR3 region: CASSGGSSYNEQFF. The CDR3 DNA follows: TGTGCCAGCAGCGGCGGGAGCTCCTACAATGAGCAGTTCTTC.

This rearrangement joins TRBV27 to TRBJ2-1, with TRBD2 identical over 11 bases. The CDR3 runs to 19 residues. The germline gives CDR1 MNHEY, CDR2 SMNVEV (reference sequence). The ends lost 5 bases at V and 4 bases at J; junction bases unmatched: 16. The CDR3 DNA reads TGTGCCAGCAGTCTCCCCCCTATGGGAATAGCGGGAGGGTACAATGAGCAGTTCTTC. Its translation: CASSLPPMGIAGGYNEQFF.

The CDR3 nucleotides are TGTGCCAGCAGCGTCGGGGTACATCAGCCCCAGCATTTT. Amino acid sequence: CASSVGVHQPQHF. V and J are TRBV9 and TRBJ1-5, with D unclear. The CDR3 totals 13 residues. V gave up 2 bases and J gave up 5 bases, with 8 bases separating them. Germline CDR1 reads SGDLS; CDR2 reads YYNGEE.

V usage is TRBV5-1 and J usage is TRBJ2-7; possible D gene TRBD2, 6 bases. Trimming removed 2 bases from V and 1 base from J, with 13 bases in between. The CDR3 consists of 15 residues. CDR1 is SGHRS, CDR2 YFSETQ, per germline. The CDR3 DNA reads TGCGCCAGCAGCTTTTTTTCGGGGGATTCCTACGAGCAGTACTTC. Its protein product is CASSFFSGDSYEQYF. Using reference TRBV5-1 and TRBJ2-7 for the parts outside the CDR3, the full variable domain is KAGVTQTPRYLIKTRGQQVTLSCSPISGHRSVSWYQQTPGQGLQFLFEYFSETQRNKGNFPGRFSGRQFSNSRSEMNVSTLELGDSALYLCASSFFSGDSYEQYFGPGTRLTVT.

The gene calls are TRBV6-5 and TRBJ2-3, with 9 bases that match TRBD2. Looked up from germline, CDR1 is MNHEY and CDR2 is SVGAGI. The CDR3 covers 15 residues. J lost 4 bases, V lost 7 bases, and 9 bases had no gene match. CDR3 DNA: TGTGCCAGCAAATACTCGATAGCGGGAGCAGATACGCAGTATTTT. This sequence encodes CASKYSIAGADTQYF.

This chain joins TRBV6-5 and TRBJ2-1; D ambiguous. The germline CDR1 and CDR2 sequences are MNHEY and SVGAGI. V shed 5 bases and J shed 2 bases, with 10 bases lying between them. This CDR3 is 14 amino acids long. The CDR3 sequence is CASSPGGPYNEQFF. The DNA of the CDR3 is TGTGCCAGCAGTCCCGGCGGCCCCTACAATGAGCAGTTCTTC.

This sequence joins TRBV30 and TRBJ1-4; the D gene is possibly TRBD1 (5 bases). This CDR3 contains 12 residues. With 4 bases removed from V and 8 bases from J, the gap between germline ends came to 11 bases. Germline values: CDR1 GTSNPN, CDR2 SVGIG (reference sequence). CDR3 residues: CAWTRDQEKLFF. CDR3 sequence (DNA): TGTGCCTGGACGCGGGACCAAGAAAAACTGTTTTTT.

This clone was observed a single time. The V gene is TRBV5-1, the J gene TRBJ1-2, with D perhaps matching TRBD1 (6 bases). Germline lookup yields CDR1 SGHRS and CDR2 YFSETQ. V was clipped by 0 bases and J by 4 bases, with 10 bases between them. CDR3 size: 14 residues. Here the CDR3 DNA reads TGCGCCAGCAGCTTGGTGGACAGCTCCTATGGCTACACCTTC. Residues: CASSLVDSSYGYTF.

V and J are TRBV9 and TRBJ2-1; perhaps TRBD2 as D (6 bases). Germline loops: CDR1 SGDLS, CDR2 YYNGEE. Trimming cost V 1 base and J 7 bases, with 9 bases left between them. The CDR3 has 13 residues. CDR3: CASSVNAGNEQFF. Here the CDR3 DNA reads TGTGCCAGCAGCGTAAACGCGGGGAATGAGCAGTTCTTC.

To note about this clone: This specimen includes other DNA sequences encoding the same CDR3. V and J are TRBV28 and TRBJ1-2; 8 bases map to TRBD1. Per germline, CDR1 MDHEN and CDR2 SYDVKM. J lost 5 bases, V lost 6 bases, and 5 bases had no gene match. The CDR3 contains 13 residues. The chain's CDR3 is CASSNYRGYGYTF. The CDR3 DNA is TGTGCCAGCAGCAACTACAGGGGGTATGGCTACACCTTC.

The chain links TRBV10-3 to TRBJ2-2, with 8 bases fitting TRBD1. V lost 5 bases, J lost 6 bases, and 5 bases stayed unmatched. This CDR3 is built from 14 residues. Looked up from germline, CDR1 is ENHRY and CDR2 is SYGVKD. The CDR3 DNA reads TGTGCCATCAGTCGACAGGGGTGGGCCGGGGAGCTGTTTTTT. Translation: CAISRQGWAGELFF.

The genes are TRBV4-2 and TRBJ2-1; D gene uncertain. Trimming took 1 base from V and 0 from J, leaving 10 bases between them. The CDR3 spans 16 residues. Germline V gives CDR1 LGHNA, CDR2 YNFKEQ. CDR3 protein: CASSQGGTSSYNEQFF. The CDR3 coding sequence is TGTGCCAGCAGCCAAGGCGGCACAAGCTCCTACAATGAGCAGTTCTTC.

The chain employs TRBV28 and TRBJ1-1; D call uncertain. V lost 4 bases to trimming and J lost 2 bases, with 14 bases between them. Germline-derived CDR1 and CDR2 are MDHEN and SYDVKM. This CDR3 has 15 amino acids. The CDR3 loop is CASSSSGRINTEAFF. DNA for the CDR3: TGTGCCAGCAGTTCGAGCGGACGGATAAACACTGAAGCTTTCTTT.

V usage is TRBV7-9 and J usage is TRBJ1-2, with D maybe TRBD1 (6 bases). The CDR3 consists of 14 residues. Trimming shortened V by 2 bases and J by 8 bases, and 15 bases separated the two germline ends. Germline V gives CDR1 SEHNR, CDR2 FQNEAQ (reference sequence). The CDR3 reads CASSLTLQGAGYTF. The CDR3, as DNA: TGTGCCAGCAGCTTAACTTTACAGGGAGCGGGCTACACCTTC.

The chain combines TRBV29-1 with TRBJ1-2, with no clear D. The CDR3 spans 11 residues. The V and J ends lost 5 bases and 8 bases respectively, with 12 bases between them. The germline gives CDR1 SQVTM, CDR2 ANQGSEA. CDR3 coding DNA: TGCAGCGTTTACACCTTATTGGGCTACACCTTC. Protein product: CSVYTLLGYTF.